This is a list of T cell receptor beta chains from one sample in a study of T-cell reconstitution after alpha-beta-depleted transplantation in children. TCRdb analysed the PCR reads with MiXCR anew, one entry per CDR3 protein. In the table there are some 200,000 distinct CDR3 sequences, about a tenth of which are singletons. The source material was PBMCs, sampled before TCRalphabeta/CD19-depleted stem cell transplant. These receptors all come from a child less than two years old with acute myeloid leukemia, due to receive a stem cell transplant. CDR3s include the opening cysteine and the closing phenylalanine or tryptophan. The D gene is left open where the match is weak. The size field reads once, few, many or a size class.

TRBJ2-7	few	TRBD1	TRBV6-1	CASSDGTGEYEQYF	TGTGCCAGCAGTGACGGGACAGGGGAATACGAGCAGTACTTC
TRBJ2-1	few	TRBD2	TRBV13	CASSHLLADNEQFF	TGTGCCAGCAGCCACTTGCTAGCGGACAATGAGCAGTTCTTC
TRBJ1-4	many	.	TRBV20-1	CSARVGGTTNEKLFF	TGCAGTGCTAGAGTTGGGGGAACAACTAATGAAAAACTGTTTTTT
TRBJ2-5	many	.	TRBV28	CASRRPLQETQYF	TGTGCCAGCAGGAGACCACTCCAAGAGACCCAGTACTTC
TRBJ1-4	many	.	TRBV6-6	CASRDSATNEKLFF	TGTGCCAGCCGAGACAGTGCAACTAATGAAAAACTGTTTTTT
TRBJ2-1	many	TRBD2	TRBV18	CASSPPLAGDDLDGNEQFF	TGTGCCAGCTCACCTCCACTAGCGGGAGATGATCTTGATGGAAATGAGCAGTTCTTC
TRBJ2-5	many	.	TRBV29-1	CSVEYARETQYF	TGCAGCGTTGAATACGCCAGGGAGACCCAGTACTTC
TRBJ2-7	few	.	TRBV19	CASSSRLGVSYEQYF	TGTGCCAGTAGCTCCAGGCTGGGTGTCTCCTACGAGCAGTACTTC
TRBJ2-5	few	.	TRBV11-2	CASSPLGTVETQYF	TGTGCCAGCAGCCCTTTAGGCACAGTGGAGACCCAGTACTTC
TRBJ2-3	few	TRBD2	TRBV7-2	CASSLGRASTDTQYF	TGTGCCAGCAGCTTGGGGAGGGCCAGCACAGATACGCAGTATTTT
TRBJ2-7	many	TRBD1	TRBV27	CASSLGPGTGGNEQYF	TGTGCCAGCAGTTTAGGGCCGGGGACAGGGGGGAACGAGCAGTACTTC